The subject of this entry is one T cell receptor (beta chain). What it binds is unknown. This sample is part of a study of blood T cells in healthy people across ages. Study-wide results and caveats: TCR beta diversity, measured per million T cells, fell in a roughly linear way with age. Naive and antigen-experienced cells could not be conclusively compared, given unsorted PBMCs.

The use of a sample-barcoded 5' primer and a J-beta primer mix characterized a second PCR of roughly 6 to 11 cycles. Every molecule of cDNA carried a tag from a template-switch adaptor with 12 random nucleotides. TCRdb redid the calling of the 5' RACE reads with MiXCR, one entry per CDR3 protein. This table holds approximately 1.5 million distinct CDR3 sequences, around 35% found once. There were at least 6 micrograms of total RNA extracted from every sample. The specimen sequenced was blood. The sequence was collected from a woman aged 25 to 39 in good health.

CDR3 loop: CASSLLERGPIDTQYF. The CDR3 bases are TGTGCCAGCAGCCTCTTGGAGCGGGGGCCTATAGATACGCAGTATTTT. V gene TRBV7-9 combines with J gene TRBJ2-3; 8 bases are shared with TRBD2. J gave up 5 bases and V 5 bases, and 12 bases lay outside the gene matches. The CDR3 has 16 amino acids. Germline V gene lookup returns CDR1 SEHNR and CDR2 FQNEAQ (reference sequence).